Listed below are T cell receptor beta chains from one sample, sequenced in a study of T cells in Graves' hyperthyroidism and ophthalmopathy. MiXCR, run by TCRdb on the multiplex PCR reads, gives a single entry per CDR3 protein. The profile shows some 690,000 distinct CDR3 sequences, about 18% of them singletons. The sequencing sample was made of blood. The source of these receptors is a man in his forties or fifties with Graves' hyperthyroidism. CDR3s include the opening cysteine and the closing phenylalanine or tryptophan. Fields, in order: clone size, V gene, CDR3 length, J gene, D gene, CDR3 protein, CDR3 DNA. A D gene is named only where the DNA matches it firmly. Rows give clone size only sometimes, using once, few, many, or a class for an expanded clone.

size: few; V: TRBV30; length: 13; J: TRBJ2-1; D: -; CDR3: CAWSSRLYNEQFF; DNA: TGTGCCTGGAGCTCTCGCCTATACAATGAGCAGTTCTTC
size: few; V: TRBV6-2/TRBV6-3; length: 15; J: TRBJ1-1; D: -; CDR3: CASSYWALGNTEAFF; DNA: TGTGCCAGCAGTTACTGGGCCCTTGGGAACACTGAAGCTTTCTTT
size: many; V: TRBV20-1; length: 14; J: TRBJ2-1; D: TRBD2; CDR3: CSAEGLAVFNEQFF; DNA: TGCAGTGCTGAGGGACTAGCGGTTTTCAATGAGCAGTTCTTC
size: -; V: TRBV15; length: 12; J: TRBJ2-4; D: -; CDR3: CATSEDRNIQCF; DNA: TGTGCCACCAGCGAAGACAGAAACATTCAGTGCTTC
size: many; V: TRBV12-3/TRBV12-4; length: 15; J: TRBJ2-7; D: -; CDR3: CASSPLDSRSYEQYF; DNA: TGTGCCAGCAGCCCCTTGGACAGTCGGTCCTACGAGCAGTACTTC
size: -; V: TRBV7-9; length: 16; J: TRBJ2-5; D: -; CDR3: CASSLRISTSQETQYF; DNA: TGTGCCAGCAGCTTACGGATAAGTACCTCCCAAGAGACCCAGTACTTC
size: -; V: TRBV6-2/TRBV6-3; length: 15; J: TRBJ1-1; D: TRBD1; CDR3: CATETIKGAPTEAFF; DNA: TGTGCCACTGAAACAATCAAGGGGGCGCCCACTGAAGCTTTCTTT
size: many; V: TRBV27; length: 17; J: TRBJ2-3; D: -; CDR3: CASSLSGGGFSADTQYF; DNA: TGTGCCAGCAGTTTATCTGGAGGAGGCTTCTCCGCAGATACGCAGTATTTT
size: many; V: TRBV4-3; length: 15; J: TRBJ2-5; D: -; CDR3: CASSQGIAAQETQYF; DNA: TGCGCCAGCAGCCAAGGAATAGCGGCACAAGAGACCCAGTACTTC
size: -; V: TRBV9; length: 13; J: TRBJ2-3; D: TRBD2; CDR3: CASSATSVNTQYF; DNA: TGTGCCAGCAGCGCCACTAGCGTAAATACGCAGTATTTT
size: many; V: TRBV5-1; length: 14; J: TRBJ1-2; D: -; CDR3: CASSLATAAYGYTF; DNA: TGCGCCAGCAGCTTGGCGACAGCTGCCTATGGCTACACCTTC
size: -; V: TRBV12-3/TRBV12-4; length: 15; J: TRBJ2-2; D: TRBD2; CDR3: CASTQGLAGAGELFF; DNA: TGTGCCAGCACCCAGGGGCTAGCGGGAGCCGGGGAGCTGTTTTTT
size: -; V: TRBV29-1; length: 15; J: TRBJ2-5; D: TRBD2; CDR3: CSVAPPSGRAETQYF; DNA: TGCAGCGTGGCCCCCCCTAGCGGGAGGGCAGAGACCCAGTACTTC
size: -; V: TRBV27; length: 14; J: TRBJ2-7; D: -; CDR3: CASSLSATGYEQYF; DNA: TGTGCCAGCAGTTTATCTGCTACGGGGTACGAGCAGTACTTC
size: many; V: TRBV24-1; length: 16; J: TRBJ2-7; D: -; CDR3: CATSDPDSAGSYEQYF; DNA: TGTGCCACCAGTGACCCCGACAGCGCCGGGTCCTACGAGCAGTACTTC
size: -; V: TRBV5-1; length: 17; J: TRBJ2-3; D: TRBD1; CDR3: CASSYGTGRIGTDTQYF; DNA: TGCGCCAGCAGCTATGGGACAGGCAGAATTGGCACAGATACGCAGTATTTT
size: few; V: TRBV27; length: 13; J: TRBJ1-2; D: -; CDR3: CASSHTGYYGYTF; DNA: TGTGCCAGCAGTCACACAGGGTACTATGGCTACACCTTC
size: many; V: TRBV12-3/TRBV12-4; length: 14; J: TRBJ1-4; D: -; CDR3: CASSLRGQGEKLFF; DNA: TGTGCCAGCAGTTTGAGGGGTCAGGGCGAAAAACTGTTTTTT
size: few; V: TRBV5-1; length: 15; J: TRBJ2-3; D: -; CDR3: CASSAGGPLTDTQYF; DNA: TGCGCCAGCAGCGCTGGGGGCCCCCTCACAGATACGCAGTATTTT
size: -; V: TRBV7-8; length: 13; J: TRBJ2-7; D: -; CDR3: CASSPTRGIEQYF; DNA: TGTGCCAGCAGCCCGACCCGGGGGATCGAGCAGTACTTC
size: -; V: TRBV10-1; length: 15; J: TRBJ2-2; D: TRBD2; CDR3: CASSDLAGDTGELFF; DNA: TGCGCCAGCAGTGATTTAGCGGGGGACACCGGGGAGCTGTTTTTT
size: -; V: TRBV19; length: 12; J: TRBJ2-2; D: -; CDR3: CASMENTGELFF; DNA: TGTGCCAGTATGGAGAACACCGGGGAGCTGTTTTTT
size: many; V: TRBV20-1; length: 14; J: TRBJ2-7; D: -; CDR3: CSALGRSGSYEQYF; DNA: TGCAGTGCTTTGGGTAGATCCGGCTCCTACGAGCAGTACTTC
size: -; V: TRBV18; length: 18; J: TRBJ2-2; D: TRBD1; CDR3: CASSPPIVRQGHTGELFF; DNA: TGTGCCAGCTCACCACCGATCGTGAGACAGGGCCACACCGGGGAGCTGTTTTTT
size: many; V: TRBV3-1; length: 15; J: TRBJ2-1; D: -; CDR3: CASSQVKRPYNEQFF; DNA: TGTGCCAGCAGCCAAGTCAAGCGGCCCTACAATGAGCAGTTCTTC
size: many; V: TRBV18; length: 13; J: TRBJ2-5; D: -; CDR3: CASSPSMEETQYF; DNA: TGTGCCAGCTCACCCAGCATGGAGGAGACCCAGTACTTC
size: -; V: TRBV7-2; length: 17; J: TRBJ2-1; D: -; CDR3: CASYTSLASRTYNEQFF; DNA: TGTGCCAGCTACACCTCCCTAGCTTCAAGAACCTACAATGAGCAGTTCTTC
size: few; V: TRBV27; length: 14; J: TRBJ2-1; D: -; CDR3: CASSLAGTDDEQFF; DNA: TGTGCCAGCAGTTTAGCGGGTACCGACGATGAGCAGTTCTTC
size: many; V: TRBV28; length: 15; J: TRBJ1-3; D: -; CDR3: CASSLSSFSGNTIYF; DNA: TGTGCCAGCAGTTTATCGTCGTTTTCCGGAAACACCATATATTTT
size: many; V: TRBV7-2; length: 16; J: TRBJ2-5; D: -; CDR3: CASSLAARSLQETQYF; DNA: TGTGCCAGCAGCTTAGCGGCCCGGTCATTACAAGAGACCCAGTACTTC
size: -; V: TRBV12-3/TRBV12-4; length: 14; J: TRBJ1-1; D: -; CDR3: CASAPSGAGTEAFF; DNA: TGTGCCAGCGCCCCCAGTGGGGCGGGCACTGAAGCCTTCTTT
size: few; V: TRBV13; length: 18; J: TRBJ1-5; D: -; CDR3: CASSSTAGALAGNQPQHF; DNA: TGTGCCAGCAGCTCGACCGCGGGGGCACTTGCGGGCAATCAGCCCCAGCATTTT
size: many; V: TRBV20-1; length: 19; J: TRBJ2-1; D: -; CDR3: CSAARRRGSGSLSYNEQFF; DNA: TGCAGTGCCGCCCGGCGTCGAGGGAGTGGCTCTTTGTCCTACAATGAGCAGTTCTTC